The 8 T cell receptor beta chains reported below all come from one sample, sequenced in a study of tumor-infiltrating lymphocytes in localized non-small cell lung cancer. Sequenced by immunoSEQ multiplex PCR; TCRdb stores in-frame clones only, minus some. The data show 10,000 to 13,000 clones, 65% to 90% seen once. Sequenced material: uninvolved lung tissue not adjacent to the tumor. These TCRs come from a human donor with non-small cell lung cancer.

The V and J genes are TRBV30 and TRBJ1-5; 7 bases agree with TRBD1. Trimming cost V 0 bases and J 4 bases; bases outside gene matches: 3. CDR3 length equals 14 residues. Germline values: CDR1 GTSNPN, CDR2 SVGIG (reference sequence). CDR3 protein: CAWSVGTENQPQHF. DNA of the CDR3: TGTGCCTGGAGTGTCGGGACAGAAAATCAGCCCCAGCATTTT.

This chain uses TRBV6-5 with TRBJ1-2, with D perhaps matching TRBD1 (5 bases). This CDR3 region has 14 residues. Looked up from germline, CDR1 is MNHEY and CDR2 is SVGAGI. The germline V and J ends were trimmed by 6 bases and 4 bases, with 15 bases remaining between them. The CDR3 is CASSRRGQGYGYTF. The CDR3 DNA follows: TGTGCCAGCAGCCGCCGAGGGCAGGGCTATGGCTACACCTTC.

This clone came up once. V is TRBV5-6 and J is TRBJ2-2; D is possibly TRBD1 (5 bases). From germline, CDR1 is SGHDT and CDR2 YYEEEE. V shed 3 bases and J shed 5 bases, with 17 bases lying between them. The CDR3 is made up of 16 amino acids. The CDR3 nucleotides are TGTGCCAGCAGCTCGGGCGGCTCAAAGGGGACCGGGGAGCTGTTTTTT. This gives the protein CASSSGGSKGTGELFF.

CDR3 bases: TGCGCCAGCAGCCGTCGGGACAGGGGAGGCTACACCTTC. This sequence encodes CASSRRDRGGYTF. The chain couples TRBV4-1 to TRBJ1-2; 10 nucleotides match TRBD1. V gave up 4 bases and J gave up 8 bases; unmatched junction bases: 4. In germline, CDR1 is MGHRA, CDR2 YSYEKL. This CDR3 has 13 residues.

This clone was observed a few times. The chain links TRBV7-9 to TRBJ1-1; no firm D call. Trimming took off 3 bases at V and 5 bases at J, with 7 bases between the two ends. CDR1 is SEHNR, CDR2 FQNEAQ, per germline (reference sequence). The CDR3 totals 12 residues. CDR3 nucleotides: TGTGCCAGCAGCTTCGGGAAGACTGAAGCTTTCTTT. This translates into CASSFGKTEAFF.

The chain links TRBV5-4 to TRBJ2-5; no definite D call. Germline V gives CDR1 SGHNT, CDR2 YYREEE (reference sequence). V was trimmed by 2 bases and J by 5 bases, leaving 7 bases between them. This CDR3 has 12 amino acids. CDR3 nucleotides: TGTGCCAGCAGCTTTTCCTCGGAGACCCAGTACTTC. It is translated as CASSFSSETQYF.

The rearrangement links TRBV5-4 to TRBJ2-3, with a tentative D call TRBD1 (5 bases). From germline, CDR1 is SGHNT and CDR2 YYREEE (reference sequence). V lost 0 bases and J lost 0, with 8 bases in between. The CDR3 spans 15 residues. The CDR3 nucleotides read TGTGCCAGCAGCTTGGGACAGCAAAGCACAGATACGCAGTATTTT. Protein sequence: CASSLGQQSTDTQYF.

The chain combines TRBV7-2 with TRBJ1-1; D may be TRBD1 (5 bases). CDR3 length: 14 residues. V gave up 5 bases and J gave up 3 bases, with 13 bases separating them. CDR1 and CDR2 (germline): SGHTA, FQGNSA. CDR3 nucleotides: TGTGCCAGCAGCCCGAGGGGACTCTACACTGAAGCTTTCTTT. Its translation is CASSPRGLYTEAFF.